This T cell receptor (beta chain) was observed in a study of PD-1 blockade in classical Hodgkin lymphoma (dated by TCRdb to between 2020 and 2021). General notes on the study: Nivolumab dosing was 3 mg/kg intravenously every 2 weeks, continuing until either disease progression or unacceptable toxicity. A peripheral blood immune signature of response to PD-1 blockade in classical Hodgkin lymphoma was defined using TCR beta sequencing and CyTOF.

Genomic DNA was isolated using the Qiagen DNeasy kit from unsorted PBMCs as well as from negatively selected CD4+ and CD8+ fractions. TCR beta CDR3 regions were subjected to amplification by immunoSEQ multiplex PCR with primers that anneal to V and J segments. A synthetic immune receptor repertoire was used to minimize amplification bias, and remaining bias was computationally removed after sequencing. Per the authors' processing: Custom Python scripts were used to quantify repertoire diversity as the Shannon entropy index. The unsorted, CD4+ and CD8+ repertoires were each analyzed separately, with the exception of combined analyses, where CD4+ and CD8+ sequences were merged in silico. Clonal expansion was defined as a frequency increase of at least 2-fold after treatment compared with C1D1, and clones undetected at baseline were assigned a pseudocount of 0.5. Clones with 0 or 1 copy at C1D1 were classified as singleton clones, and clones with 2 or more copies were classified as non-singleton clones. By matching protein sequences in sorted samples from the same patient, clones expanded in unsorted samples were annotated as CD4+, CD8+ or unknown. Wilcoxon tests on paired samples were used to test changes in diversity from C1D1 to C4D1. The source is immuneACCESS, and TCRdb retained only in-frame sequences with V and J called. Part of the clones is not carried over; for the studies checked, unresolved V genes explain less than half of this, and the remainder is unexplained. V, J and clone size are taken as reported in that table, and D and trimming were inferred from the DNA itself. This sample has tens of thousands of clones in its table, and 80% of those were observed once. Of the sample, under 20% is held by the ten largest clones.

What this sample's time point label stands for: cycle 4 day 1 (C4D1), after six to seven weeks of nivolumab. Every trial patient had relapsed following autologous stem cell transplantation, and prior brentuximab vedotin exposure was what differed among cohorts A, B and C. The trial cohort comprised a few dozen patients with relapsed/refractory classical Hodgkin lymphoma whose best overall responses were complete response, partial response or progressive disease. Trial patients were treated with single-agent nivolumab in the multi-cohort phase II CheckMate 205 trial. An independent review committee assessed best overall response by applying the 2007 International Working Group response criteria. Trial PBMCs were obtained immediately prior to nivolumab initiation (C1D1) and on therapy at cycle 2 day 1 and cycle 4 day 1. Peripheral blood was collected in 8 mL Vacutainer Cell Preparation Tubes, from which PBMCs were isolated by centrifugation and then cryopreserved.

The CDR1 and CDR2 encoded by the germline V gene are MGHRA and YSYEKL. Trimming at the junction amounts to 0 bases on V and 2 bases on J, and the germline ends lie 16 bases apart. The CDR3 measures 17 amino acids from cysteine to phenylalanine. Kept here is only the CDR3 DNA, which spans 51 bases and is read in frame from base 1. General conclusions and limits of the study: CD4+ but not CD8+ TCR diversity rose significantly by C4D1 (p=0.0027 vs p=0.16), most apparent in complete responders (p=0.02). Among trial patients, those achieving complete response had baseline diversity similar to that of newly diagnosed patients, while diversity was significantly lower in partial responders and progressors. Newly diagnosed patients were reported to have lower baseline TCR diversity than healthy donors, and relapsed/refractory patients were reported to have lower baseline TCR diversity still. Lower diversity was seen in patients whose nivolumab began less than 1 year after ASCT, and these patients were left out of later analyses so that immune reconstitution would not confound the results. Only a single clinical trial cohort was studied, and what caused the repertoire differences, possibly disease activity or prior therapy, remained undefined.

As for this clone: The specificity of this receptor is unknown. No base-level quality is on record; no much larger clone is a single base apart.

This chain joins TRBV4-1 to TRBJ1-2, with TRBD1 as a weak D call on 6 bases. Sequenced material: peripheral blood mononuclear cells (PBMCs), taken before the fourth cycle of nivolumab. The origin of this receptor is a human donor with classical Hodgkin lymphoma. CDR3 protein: CASSQESVGGGNYGYTF. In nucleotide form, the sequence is TGCGCCAGCAGCCAAGAATCCGTCGGGGGCGGGAACTATGGCTACACCTTC.